A single sample is the source of the 22 T cell receptor beta chains below, sequenced in a study of cytomegalovirus exposure and HLA in healthy donors. Primers included in the PCR were 60 Vbeta and 13 Jbeta primers. The table came from immunoSEQ multiplex PCR; TCRdb's copy has only in-frame clones and leaves some out. Here the sample spans 200,000 to 250,000 clones, 76% being singletons. The sequencing input was PBMCs. These receptors were collected from a man aged 18 to 35 in good health and CMV-seronegative.

A few counts support this clone. V is TRBV2 and J is TRBJ2-7; 7 bases line up with TRBD2. Per the germline V gene, CDR1 is SNHLY and CDR2 is FYNNEI. Losses at the gene ends were 10 bases for V and 3 bases for J; bases not matched to a gene: 0. The CDR3 covers 10 residues. As DNA, the CDR3 is TGTGCCACGGGAGGCTACGAGCAGTACTTC. It translates to CATGGYEQYF.

This rearrangement joins TRBV25-1 to TRBJ1-1; D remains unclear. Germline V gene data show CDR1 as MGHDK and CDR2 as SYGVNS. The CDR3 sequence is 14 residues long. Trimming shortened V by 1 base and J by 0 bases, and 6 bases separated the two germline ends. The CDR3 DNA reads TGTGCCAGCAGTGAATGGGGAGTGAACACTGAAGCTTTCTTT. This gives the protein CASSEWGVNTEAFF.

The chain carries TRBV6-5 and TRBJ2-7, with D maybe TRBD1 (5 bases). Trimming took 5 bases from V and 3 from J, leaving 11 bases between them. The CDR3 consists of 13 residues. Germline V gene data show CDR1 as MNHEY and CDR2 as SVGAGI. The CDR3 region is CASSEDQGYEQYF. The CDR3 DNA reads TGTGCCAGCAGTGAAGATCAGGGCTACGAGCAGTACTTC.

This clone appeared a single time. The rearrangement joins TRBV9 to TRBJ2-3; 9 positions agree with TRBD1. Looked up from germline, CDR1 is SGDLS and CDR2 is YYNGEE. The CDR3 is 15 residues long. The trim removed 3 bases at V and 1 base at J, leaving 3 bases unmatched. This chain's CDR3 is CASSARTGGTDTQYF. CDR3 nucleotides: TGTGCCAGCAGCGCAAGGACAGGGGGCACAGATACGCAGTATTTT.

V usage is TRBV6-1 and J usage is TRBJ2-1; 10 nucleotides align to TRBD2. Germline V gene lookup returns CDR1 MNHNS and CDR2 SASEGT. With V trimmed by 7 bases and J by 8 bases, 8 bases remained unmatched. This CDR3 has 14 amino acids. The CDR3 DNA is TGTGCCAGCATAGCTAGCGGGGGAAATTATGAGCAGTTCTTC. It encodes CASIASGGNYEQFF.

The CDR3 DNA reads TGTGCCAGCATACCTAGCGGGAGCTCCTACAATGAGCAGTTCTTC. Translating it yields CASIPSGSSYNEQFF. The chain carries TRBV28 and TRBJ2-1, with 10 positions matching TRBD2. Germline CDR1 MDHEN, CDR2 SYDVKM. V dropped 7 bases and J dropped 0; count of bases not matched to a gene: 3. This CDR3 has 15 amino acids.

This sequence joins TRBV18 and TRBJ2-3, with TRBD1 matching over 7 bases. V shed 0 bases and J 1 base; nucleotides not matched to a gene: 4. The CDR3 runs to 16 residues. Germline assignment: CDR1 KGHSH and CDR2 LQKENI. The DNA of the CDR3 is TGTGCCAGCTCACCACCTGACAGGGCCCGCACAGATACGCAGTATTTT. Amino acid sequence: CASSPPDRARTDTQYF.

The V gene is TRBV7-3, the J gene TRBJ2-7, with no clear D. The CDR3 loop spans 14 amino acids. Trimming stripped 0 bases from V and 0 bases from J, with 6 bases between. CDR1 and CDR2 (germline): SGHTA, FQGTGA. The CDR3 bases are TGTGCCAGCAGCTTAACGTATTCCTCCTACGAGCAGTACTTC. It specifies CASSLTYSSYEQYF. Supplemented by reference TRBV7-3 and TRBJ2-7, the full variable domain reads GAGVSQTPSNKVTEKGKYVELRCDPISGHTALYWYRQSLGQGPEFLIYFQGTGAADDSGLPNDRFFAVRPEGSVSTLKIQRTERGDSAVYLCASSLTYSSYEQYFGPGTRLTVT.

The chain uses TRBV7-8 and TRBJ1-1; TRBD1 agrees at 7 bases. The CDR3 spans 15 residues. Losses at the gene ends were 5 bases for V and 0 bases for J; bases not matched to a gene: 6. Germline values: CDR1 SGHVS, CDR2 FQNEAQ. In DNA, the CDR3 is TGTGCCAGCAGCCGGAGACAGGGAATGAACACTGAAGCTTTCTTT. Its protein is CASSRRQGMNTEAFF.

CDR3 amino acids: CASSLSKMSGLAKRGEQFF. The CDR3 bases are TGTGCCAGCAGTTTATCGAAAATGTCGGGACTAGCGAAACGCGGTGAGCAGTTCTTC. The rearrangement links TRBV27 to TRBJ2-1; 10 nucleotides agree with TRBD2. The CDR3 covers 19 residues. V gave up 0 bases and J gave up 9 bases; unmatched junction bases: 17. Germline CDR1 reads MNHEY; CDR2 reads SMNVEV (reference sequence).

This chain uses TRBV7-9 with TRBJ2-5; 9 bases fit TRBD1. The closer fit of TRBJ2-7 to the DNA end suggests the J call may be wrong. Germline V gives CDR1 SEHNR, CDR2 FQNEAQ (reference sequence). The CDR3 spans 15 residues. CDR3 bases: TGTGCCAGCAGCTTAGCACAGGGGGCGCGGGACGAGCAGTACTTC. Protein sequence: CASSLAQGARDEQYF.

This chain connects TRBV10-3 to TRBJ1-3; D gene ambiguous. The V end lost 0 bases, the J end lost 0 bases, and 6 bases lay between the germline ends. The V gene's germline CDR1 is ENHRY and CDR2 SYGVKD. This CDR3 spans 15 amino acids. The chain's CDR3 is CAISESGSSGNTIYF. The CDR3, as DNA: TGTGCCATCAGTGAGTCGGGCAGCTCTGGAAACACCATATATTTT.

The rearrangement joins TRBV7-9 to TRBJ2-1, with TRBD2 identical over 8 bases. Germline-derived CDR1 and CDR2 are SEHNR and FQNEAQ (reference sequence). V lost 10 bases, J lost 9 bases, and 11 bases stayed unmatched. The CDR3 runs 13 residues. The DNA of the CDR3 is TGTGCCAAGGGCGGGGGGCGCATTTCTGAGCAGTTCTTC. It encodes CAKGGGRISEQFF.

The chain employs TRBV6-1 and TRBJ2-7; no clear D. This CDR3 is built from 11 residues. The ends were cut back, 8 bases at V and 6 bases at J, with 11 bases in the middle. The germline gives CDR1 MNHNS, CDR2 SASEGT. Written as DNA, the CDR3 is TGTGCCAGCCACCACCCGGGCGAGCAGTACTTC. This translates into CASHHPGEQYF.

The V call is TRBV5-8, the J call TRBJ2-1; 11 positions match TRBD2. CDR1 and CDR2 (germline): SGHTS, YDEGEE. The J segment lost 5 bases and the V segment lost 0 bases, leaving 4 bases of the junction unmatched. The CDR3 spans 16 residues. The CDR3 protein is CASSLGLAGGNNEQFF. CDR3 DNA: TGTGCCAGCAGCTTGGGCCTAGCGGGAGGCAACAATGAGCAGTTCTTC.

J is TRBJ2-7 and V is TRBV7-2; tentative D call: TRBD1 (6 bases). CDR3 length equals 13 residues. The V and J ends lost 3 bases and 2 bases respectively, with 8 bases between them. Germline CDR1 is SGHTA and CDR2 is FQGNSA. CDR3 DNA: TGTGCCAGCAGCTTCGCAGGGGCCTACGAGCAGTACTTC. Encoded protein: CASSFAGAYEQYF.

The rearrangement uses TRBV18 and TRBJ2-3, with 11 bases identical to TRBD2. CDR1 is KGHSH, CDR2 LQKENI, per germline. The CDR3 extends over 17 amino acids. J was trimmed by 4 bases and V by 3 bases; bases with no gene match: 9. This CDR3 reads CASSPLELAGGSDTQYF. In DNA form, the CDR3 reads TGTGCCAGCTCACCTCTCGAATTAGCGGGAGGGTCAGATACGCAGTATTTT.

CDR3 sequence (DNA): TGTGCTAGTGGTCCCCCGTTTAGCGGCTCCTACGAGCAGTACTTC. Translation gives CASGPPFSGSYEQYF. The rearrangement links TRBV12-5 to TRBJ2-7; D possibly corresponds to TRBD2 (6 bases). Germline V gene data show CDR1 as LGHNT and CDR2 as FRNRAP. V gave up 5 bases and J gave up 0 bases, with 14 bases separating them. CDR3 length: 15 residues.

The V call is TRBV30, the J call TRBJ1-2; 11 bases line up with TRBD1. J was trimmed by 7 bases and V by 0 bases; bases with no gene match: 4. CDR1 is GTSNPN, CDR2 SVGIG, per germline (reference sequence). This CDR3 is built from 14 residues. The CDR3 nucleotides read TGTGCCTGGAGTGTCATGGACAGGGGGCTTGGCTACACCTTC. As protein: CAWSVMDRGLGYTF.

This clone occurred a few times. The chain carries TRBV2 and TRBJ2-2, with D possibly TRBD1 on 6 matching bases. This CDR3 region has 14 residues. Germline CDR1 reads SNHLY; CDR2 reads FYNNEI. Trimming took 6 bases from V and 4 from J, leaving 12 bases between them. The CDR3 reads CASSPSRGTGELFF. The CDR3 coding sequence is TGTGCCAGCAGCCCAAGCAGGGGCACCGGGGAGCTGTTTTTT.

The chain joins TRBV5-1 to TRBJ2-3, with 12 bases that match TRBD2. The CDR3 runs to 16 residues. V gave up 4 bases and J gave up 1 base; unmatched junction bases: 4. Germline lookup yields CDR1 SGHRS and CDR2 YFSETQ. Here the CDR3 reads CASSVRLAGGTDTQYF. For the CDR3, the DNA is TGCGCCAGCAGCGTACGACTAGCGGGAGGCACAGATACGCAGTATTTT.

This clone occurred a few times. The V and J genes are TRBV7-9 and TRBJ2-5, with 7 bases that match TRBD2. This CDR3 contains 14 residues. The V and J ends lost 6 bases and 2 bases, in that order; junction bases with no gene match: 6. From germline, CDR1 is SEHNR and CDR2 FQNEAQ (reference sequence). The CDR3 sequence: CASRPRGEQETQYF. In DNA form, the CDR3 reads TGTGCCAGCAGGCCCCGGGGGGAGCAAGAGACCCAGTACTTC.